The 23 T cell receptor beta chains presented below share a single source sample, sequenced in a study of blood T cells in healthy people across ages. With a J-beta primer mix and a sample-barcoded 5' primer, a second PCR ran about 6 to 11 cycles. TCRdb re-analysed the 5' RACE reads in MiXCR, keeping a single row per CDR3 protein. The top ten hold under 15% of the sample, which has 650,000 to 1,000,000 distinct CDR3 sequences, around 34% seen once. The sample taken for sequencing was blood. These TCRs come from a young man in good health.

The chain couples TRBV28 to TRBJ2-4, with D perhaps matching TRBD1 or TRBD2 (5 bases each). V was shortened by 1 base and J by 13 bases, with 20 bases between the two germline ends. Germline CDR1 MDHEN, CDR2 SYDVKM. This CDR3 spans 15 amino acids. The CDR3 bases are TGTGCCAGCAGTTTATCCAGGTTGGGGCTGGGGGAGCAGTACTTC. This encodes CASSLSRLGLGEQYF.

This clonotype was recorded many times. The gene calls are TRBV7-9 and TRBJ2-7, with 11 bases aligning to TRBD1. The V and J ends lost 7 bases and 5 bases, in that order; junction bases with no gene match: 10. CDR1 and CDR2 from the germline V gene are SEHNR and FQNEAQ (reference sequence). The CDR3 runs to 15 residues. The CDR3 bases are TGTGCCAGCACCAGAAGTCGGGACAGGGGGAACGAGCAGTACTTC. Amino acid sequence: CASTRSRDRGNEQYF.

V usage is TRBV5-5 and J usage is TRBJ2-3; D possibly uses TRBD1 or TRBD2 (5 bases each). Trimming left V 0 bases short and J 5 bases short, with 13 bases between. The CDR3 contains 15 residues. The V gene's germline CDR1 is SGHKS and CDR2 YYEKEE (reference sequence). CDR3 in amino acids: CASSLGGPGKDTQYF. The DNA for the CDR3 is TGTGCCAGCAGCTTGGGGGGCCCGGGAAAAGATACGCAGTATTTT.

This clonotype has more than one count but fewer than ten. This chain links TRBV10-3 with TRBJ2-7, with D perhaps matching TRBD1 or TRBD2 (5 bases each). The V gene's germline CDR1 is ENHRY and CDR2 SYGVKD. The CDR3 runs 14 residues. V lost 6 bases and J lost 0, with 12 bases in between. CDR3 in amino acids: CAISQGTDSYEQYF. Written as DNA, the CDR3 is TGTGCCATCAGCCAAGGGACGGACTCCTACGAGCAGTACTTC.

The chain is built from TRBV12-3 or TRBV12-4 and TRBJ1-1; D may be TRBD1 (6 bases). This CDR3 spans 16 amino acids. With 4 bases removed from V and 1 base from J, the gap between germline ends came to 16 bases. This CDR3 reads CASSYARDTSNTEAFF. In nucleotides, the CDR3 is TGTGCCAGCAGTTACGCCCGGGACACCTCGAACACTGAAGCTTTCTTT.

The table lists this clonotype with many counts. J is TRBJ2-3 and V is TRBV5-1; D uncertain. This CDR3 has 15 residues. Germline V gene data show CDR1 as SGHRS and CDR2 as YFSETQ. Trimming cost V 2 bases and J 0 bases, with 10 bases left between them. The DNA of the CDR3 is TGCGCCAGCAGCTTAGCGTCGCCCAGCACAGATACGCAGTATTTT. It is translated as CASSLASPSTDTQYF.

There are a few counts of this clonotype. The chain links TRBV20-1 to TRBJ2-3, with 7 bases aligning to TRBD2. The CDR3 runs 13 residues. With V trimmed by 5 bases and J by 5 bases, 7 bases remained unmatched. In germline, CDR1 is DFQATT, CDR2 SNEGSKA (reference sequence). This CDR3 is CSAVNPGGDTQYF. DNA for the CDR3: TGCAGTGCTGTAAACCCGGGGGGAGATACGCAGTATTTT.

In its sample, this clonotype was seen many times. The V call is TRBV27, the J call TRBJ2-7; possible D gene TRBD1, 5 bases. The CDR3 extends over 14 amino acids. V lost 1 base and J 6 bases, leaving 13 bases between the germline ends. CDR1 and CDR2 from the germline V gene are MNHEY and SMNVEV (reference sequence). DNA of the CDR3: TGTGCCAGCAGTTTATTGGTCCAGGGCTTCGAGCAGTACTTC. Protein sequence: CASSLLVQGFEQYF.

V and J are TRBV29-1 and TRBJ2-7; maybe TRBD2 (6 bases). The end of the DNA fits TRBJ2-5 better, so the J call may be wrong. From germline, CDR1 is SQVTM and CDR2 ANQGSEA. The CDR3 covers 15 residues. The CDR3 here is CSVYRERRSQETQYF. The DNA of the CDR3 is TGCAGCGTGTACCGGGAGCGACGATCCCAAGAGACCCAGTACTTC.

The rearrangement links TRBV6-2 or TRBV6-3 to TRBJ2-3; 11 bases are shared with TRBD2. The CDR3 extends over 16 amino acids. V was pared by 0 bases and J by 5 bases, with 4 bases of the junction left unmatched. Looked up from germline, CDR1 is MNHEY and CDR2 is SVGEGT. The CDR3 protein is CASSYSSGGAEDTQYF. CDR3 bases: TGTGCCAGCAGTTACTCTAGCGGGGGGGCGGAAGATACGCAGTATTTT.

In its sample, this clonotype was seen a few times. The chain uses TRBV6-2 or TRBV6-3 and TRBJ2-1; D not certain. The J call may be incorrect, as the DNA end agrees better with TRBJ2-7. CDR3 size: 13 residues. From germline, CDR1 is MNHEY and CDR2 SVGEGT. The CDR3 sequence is CASSRQSYNEQYF. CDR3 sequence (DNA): TGTGCCAGCAGTCGACAATCCTACAATGAGCAGTACTTC.

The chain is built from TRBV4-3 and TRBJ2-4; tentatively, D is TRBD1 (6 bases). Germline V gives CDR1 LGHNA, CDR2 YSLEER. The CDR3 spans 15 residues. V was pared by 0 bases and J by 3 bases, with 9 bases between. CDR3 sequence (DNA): TGCGCCAGCAGCCAAGATGCAGGGGACAAAAACATTCAGTACTTC. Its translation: CASSQDAGDKNIQYF.

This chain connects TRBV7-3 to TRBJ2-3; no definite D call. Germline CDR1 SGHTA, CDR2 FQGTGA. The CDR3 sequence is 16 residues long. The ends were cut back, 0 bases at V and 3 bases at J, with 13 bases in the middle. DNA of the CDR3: TGTGCCAGCAGCTTAACGTCAAAGGGCGGTACAGATACGCAGTATTTT. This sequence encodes CASSLTSKGGTDTQYF.

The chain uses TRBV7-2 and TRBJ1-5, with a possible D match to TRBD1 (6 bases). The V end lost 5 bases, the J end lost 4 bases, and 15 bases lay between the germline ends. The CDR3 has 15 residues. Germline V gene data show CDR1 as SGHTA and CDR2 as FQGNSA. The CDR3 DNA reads TGTGCCAGCAGCCCAGCGGGAGGGGGGAATCAGCCCCAGCATTTT. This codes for CASSPAGGGNQPQHF.

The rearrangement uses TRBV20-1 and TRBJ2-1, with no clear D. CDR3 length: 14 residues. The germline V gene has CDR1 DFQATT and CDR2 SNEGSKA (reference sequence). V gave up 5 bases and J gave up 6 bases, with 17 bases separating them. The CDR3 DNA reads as TGCAGTGCTGCAGACCCCTCCTCCGGCAATGAGCAGTTCTTC. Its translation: CSAADPSSGNEQFF.

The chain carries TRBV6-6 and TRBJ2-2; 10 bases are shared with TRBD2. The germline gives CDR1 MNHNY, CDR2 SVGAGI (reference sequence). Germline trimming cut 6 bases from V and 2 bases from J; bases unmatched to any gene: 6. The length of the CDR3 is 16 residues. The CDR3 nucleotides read TGTGCCAGCAGCCAAGGACTAGCGGACAACACCGGGGAGCTGTTTTTT. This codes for CASSQGLADNTGELFF.

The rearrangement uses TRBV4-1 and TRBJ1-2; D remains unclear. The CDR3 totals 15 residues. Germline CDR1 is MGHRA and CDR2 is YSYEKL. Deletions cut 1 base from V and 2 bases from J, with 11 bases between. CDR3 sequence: CASSQATSLNYGYTF. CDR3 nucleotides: TGCGCCAGCAGCCAAGCGACCAGTTTGAACTATGGCTACACCTTC.

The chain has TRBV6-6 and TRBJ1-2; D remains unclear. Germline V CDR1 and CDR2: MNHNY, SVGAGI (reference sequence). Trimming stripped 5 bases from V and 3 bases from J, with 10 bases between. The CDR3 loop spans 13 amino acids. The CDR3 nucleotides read TGTGCCAGCAGTCTCCCGACGGACTATGGCTACACCTTC. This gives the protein CASSLPTDYGYTF.

In DNA, the CDR3 is TGTGCCAGTAGTATGAATGAGCAGTTCTTC. It translates to CASSMNEQFF. The genes are TRBV19 and TRBJ2-1; no reliable D call. The CDR3 sequence is 10 residues long. With 3 bases removed from V and 7 bases from J, the gap between germline ends came to 1 base. Per germline, CDR1 LNHDA and CDR2 SQIVND (reference sequence).

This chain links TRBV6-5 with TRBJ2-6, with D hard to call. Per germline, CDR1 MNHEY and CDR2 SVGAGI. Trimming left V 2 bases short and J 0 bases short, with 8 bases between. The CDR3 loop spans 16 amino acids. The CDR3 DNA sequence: TGTGCCAGCAGTTACAAGGGTAGCTCTGGGGCCAACGTCCTGACTTTC. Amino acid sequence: CASSYKGSSGANVLTF.

This CDR3 reads CASSPDRWVHEQFF. The DNA of the CDR3 is TGTGCCAGCAGCCCTGACCGGTGGGTACATGAGCAGTTCTTC. V usage is TRBV7-3 and J usage is TRBJ2-1; D ambiguous. Germline assignment: CDR1 SGHTA and CDR2 FQGTGA. CDR3 length equals 14 residues. V shed 5 bases and J shed 8 bases, with 16 bases lying between them.

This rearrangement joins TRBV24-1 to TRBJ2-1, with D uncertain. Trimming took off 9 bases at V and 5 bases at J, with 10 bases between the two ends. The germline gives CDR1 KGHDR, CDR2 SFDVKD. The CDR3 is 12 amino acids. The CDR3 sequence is CATGTPNNEQFF. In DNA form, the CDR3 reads TGTGCCACCGGAACGCCAAACAATGAGCAGTTCTTC.

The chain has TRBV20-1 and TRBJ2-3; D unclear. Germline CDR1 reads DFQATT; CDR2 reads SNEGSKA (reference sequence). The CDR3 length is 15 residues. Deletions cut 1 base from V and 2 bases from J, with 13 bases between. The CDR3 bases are TGCAGTGCTAGAGGAGGTTGGCCGGCCACAGATACGCAGTATTTT. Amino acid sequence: CSARGGWPATDTQYF.